The 18 T cell receptor beta chains below were found in one sample sequenced in a study of cytomegalovirus exposure and HLA in healthy donors. This PCR relied on a set of 60 Vbeta primers and 13 Jbeta primers. Using immunoSEQ multiplex PCR, the repertoire was profiled, and TCRdb retains in-frame clones only, with some absent. This table has more than 12,000 clones, around 58% appearing once. The sample consisted of PBMCs. These receptor sequences come from a woman aged 45-59 years in good health and CMV-seropositive.

The V and J genes are TRBV29-1 and TRBJ1-1; 9 bases match TRBD1. The CDR3 is 13 amino acids. V gave up 7 bases and J gave up 3 bases; unmatched junction bases: 6. Germline V lookup: CDR1 SQVTM, CDR2 ANQGSEA. CDR3 region: CSGGQGKDTEAFF. The DNA of the CDR3 is TGCAGCGGAGGACAGGGGAAGGACACTGAAGCTTTCTTT.

The chain links TRBV4-3 to TRBJ2-2; TRBD2 is a possible D gene (6 bases). This CDR3 is 16 amino acids long. The V end lost 0 bases, the J end lost 3 bases, and 11 bases lay between the germline ends. CDR1 LGHNA and CDR2 YSLEER come from the germline V gene. CDR3 residues: CASSQDTGDYTGELFF. The CDR3 DNA follows: TGCGCCAGCAGCCAAGATACGGGGGACTACACCGGGGAGCTGTTTTTT.

The chain couples TRBV30 to TRBJ1-2; D is uncertain. In germline, CDR1 is GTSNPN, CDR2 SVGIG (reference sequence). The CDR3 covers 12 residues. Trimming pared 7 bases from V and 1 base from J, leaving 10 bases between. In nucleotides, the CDR3 is TGTGCCTCTGCATTACTTAACTATGGCTACACCTTC. Translating it yields CASALLNYGYTF.

The chain joins TRBV29-1 to TRBJ2-2; TRBD2 matches 11 bases. In germline, CDR1 is SQVTM, CDR2 ANQGSEA. The V gene end was trimmed by 7 bases and the J gene end by 0 bases; junction bases not matched to a gene: 10. CDR3 size: 17 residues. This CDR3 reads CSADGLAGGANTGELFF. The CDR3 DNA is TGCAGCGCCGACGGTCTAGCGGGAGGAGCGAACACCGGGGAGCTGTTTTTT.

CDR3 bases: TGTGCCAGCAGTTACCGGAGTTTTTCCTACAATGAGCAGTTCTTC. It specifies CASSYRSFSYNEQFF. The chain has TRBV6-5 and TRBJ2-1; D not resolved. The CDR3 has 15 residues. V dropped 2 bases and J dropped 1 base, with 9 bases sitting between them. Germline V gene sequence: CDR1 MNHEY, CDR2 SVGAGI.

This chain joins TRBV4-3 and TRBJ2-7, with TRBD2 matching 7 bases. Unmatched junction bases numbered 2, after V lost 0 bases and J lost 0 bases. The CDR3 contains 15 residues. Germline CDR1 and CDR2: LGHNA and YSLEER. The CDR3 spells CASSQDRDYSYEQYF. The CDR3 nucleotides are TGCGCCAGCAGCCAAGATCGGGACTACTCCTACGAGCAGTACTTC.

This clone was seen more than once but under ten times. CDR3 protein: CSYRASGSGELFF. DNA of the CDR3: TGCAGCTATCGGGCTAGCGGGAGTGGGGAGCTGTTTTTT. This sequence joins TRBV29-1 and TRBJ2-2; TRBD2 agrees at 10 bases. CDR1 is SQVTM, CDR2 ANQGSEA, per germline. The CDR3 sequence is 13 residues long. Trimming took 8 bases from V and 8 from J; bases not matched to a gene: 8.

This clone was counted a single time. The genes are TRBV29-1 and TRBJ2-3; 7 nucleotides match TRBD1. The V segment lost 5 bases and the J segment 3 bases; nucleotides outside the gene matches: 11. CDR3 length equals 15 residues. Germline assignment: CDR1 SQVTM and CDR2 ANQGSEA. As DNA, the CDR3 is TGCAGCGTTTACGGGACAGTCCGGGGAACAGATACGCAGTATTTT. It is translated as CSVYGTVRGTDTQYF.

The CDR3 protein is CASSLGGAGLPYEQYF. In DNA, the CDR3 is TGTGCCAGCAGCTTGGGGGGAGCGGGATTGCCGTACGAGCAGTACTTC. The chain has TRBV5-4 and TRBJ2-7; 7 bases fit TRBD2. This CDR3 is built from 16 residues. Germline V gives CDR1 SGHNT, CDR2 YYREEE (reference sequence). Trimming cost V 0 bases and J 4 bases; bases outside gene matches: 10.

The V gene is TRBV30, the J gene TRBJ1-2; TRBD1 might be the D (5 bases). Germline V gene lookup returns CDR1 GTSNPN and CDR2 SVGIG (reference sequence). This CDR3 comprises 11 residues. Trimming cost V 5 bases and J 8 bases, with 12 bases left between them. DNA of the CDR3: TGTGCCTGGCTTCGGGGGTTAGGCTACACCTTC. This encodes CAWLRGLGYTF.

The gene calls are TRBV30 and TRBJ2-5; 8 positions match TRBD1. The CDR3 spans 12 residues. Germline V gives CDR1 GTSNPN, CDR2 SVGIG (reference sequence). Trimming cost V 4 bases and J 5 bases; bases outside gene matches: 3. The CDR3 spells CAWTGGEETQYF. In DNA form, the CDR3 reads TGTGCCTGGACAGGGGGCGAGGAGACCCAGTACTTC.

In its sample, this clone was seen a few times. In DNA, the CDR3 is TGCGCCAGCAGCCAGCAAGGACTAGCGGACAATGAGCAGTTCTTC. The encoded protein is CASSQQGLADNEQFF. The chain carries TRBV4-1 and TRBJ2-1; TRBD2 matches 10 bases. This CDR3 spans 15 amino acids. Germline V gene sequence: CDR1 MGHRA, CDR2 YSYEKL. Losses at the gene ends were 3 bases for V and 5 bases for J; bases not matched to a gene: 4.

The chain joins TRBV4-1 to TRBJ1-4; no clear D gene. V lost 3 bases and J lost 4, with 12 bases in between. The germline V gene has CDR1 MGHRA and CDR2 YSYEKL. This CDR3 comprises 15 residues. This chain's CDR3 is CASSQVAGYNEKLFF. As DNA, the CDR3 is TGCGCCAGCAGCCAGGTCGCGGGTTATAATGAAAAACTGTTTTTT.

The chain carries TRBV6-1 and TRBJ1-1, with a weak D call TRBD1 (5 bases). The ends were cut back, 3 bases at V and 6 bases at J, with 17 bases in the middle. The CDR3 spans 15 residues. CDR1 is MNHNS, CDR2 SASEGT, per germline. CDR3 DNA: TGTGCCAGCAGTGACTTGACAGACCGAATCGCTGAAGCTTTCTTT. It specifies CASSDLTDRIAEAFF.

The V call is TRBV4-1, the J call TRBJ1-2; no clear D gene. The CDR3 sequence is 16 residues long. The germline V gene encodes CDR1 MGHRA and CDR2 YSYEKL. The V end lost 3 bases, the J end lost 2 bases, and 16 bases lay between the germline ends. Here the CDR3 reads CASSQVDTLKNYGYTF. DNA of the CDR3: TGCGCCAGCAGCCAGGTTGACACCCTCAAGAACTATGGCTACACCTTC.

This chain connects TRBV29-1 to TRBJ1-2; D is undetermined. CDR1 is SQVTM and CDR2 is ANQGSEA in the germline V gene. The CDR3 spans 12 residues. Trimming took 3 bases from V and 6 from J, leaving 11 bases between them. The DNA of the CDR3 is TGCAGCGTTGAGGAGTTTAGAAATGGCTACACCTTC. Encoded protein: CSVEEFRNGYTF.

The rearrangement joins TRBV21-1 to TRBJ2-1; the table calls TRBD2, which could not be checked here. TRBV21-1 is listed as a pseudogene. The CDR3 covers 13 residues. CDR3 amino acids: CASSKEEPPEQFF. The CDR3 DNA sequence: TGTGCCAGCAGCAAAGAGGAGCCCCCAGAGCAGTTCTTC.

This chain joins TRBV4-2 and TRBJ1-5, with 7 bases lining up with TRBD1. J lost 4 bases, V lost 4 bases, and 7 bases had no gene match. CDR3 size: 15 residues. Germline loops: CDR1 LGHNA, CDR2 YNFKEQ. This chain's CDR3 is CASSPHRDRNQPQHF. CDR3 nucleotides: TGTGCCAGCAGCCCCCACCGGGACAGAAATCAGCCCCAGCATTTT.